This T cell receptor beta chain emerged from a study of high-grade serous ovarian cancer treatment subgroups. Study-wide results and limits: Different patients shared almost no repertoire; same-patient tumors shared roughly 0.095 to 0.85.

V was pared by 1 base and J by 8 bases, with 12 bases between. CDR1 is SGHTS and CDR2 is YDEGEE in the germline V gene. CDR3 length: 13 amino acids. Repertoires were generated with immunoSEQ multiplex PCR, while TCRdb's copy carries only in-frame clones and drops some. Of about 9,100 clones in the sample, about 88% were seen once. Tumor samples were obtained before definitive surgery or chemotherapy. Concerning this clone: Its antigen remains unknown.

The clonotype was recovered from a human donor with high-grade serous ovarian cancer. The J gene is TRBJ1-2, the V gene TRBV5-8; maybe TRBD1 (5 bases). Material: tumor tissue. The CDR3 region is CASSLTGSQGYTF. As DNA, the CDR3 is TGTGCCAGCAGCTTGACAGGATCGCAGGGCTACACCTTC.